This is a list of T cell receptor beta chains from one sample in a study of CD8 T cells in ankylosing spondylitis. TCRdb fed the 5' RACE reads into MiXCR, producing one record per CDR3 protein. The data show a few hundred thousand distinct CDR3 sequences, about 10% seen once. The sequenced sample consisted of blood, either unsorted or a sorted T cell fraction (not recorded which). These receptors were collected from a male donor with ankylosing spondylitis or in good health (not recorded which). Each CDR3 is given with its conserved first and last residue. The D gene is left open where the match is weak. Clone size is stated in some rows and not others, as once, few, many or a class when expanded.

cdr3_nt	cdr3_aa	v_call	clone_size	d_call	j_call
TGTGCCACCAGTGCCCAGGACAGACACAATGAGCAGTTCTTC	CATSAQDRHNEQFF	TRBV24-1	many	-	TRBJ2-1
TGCGCCAGCAGCTTGGAGCCGGACAGAATGAACACTGAAGCTTTCTTT	CASSLEPDRMNTEAFF	TRBV5-1	many	-	TRBJ1-1
TGTGCCAGCAGCCTTACTAGCGGGAGCCTGGAGACCCAGTACTTC	CASSLTSGSLETQYF	TRBV11-1	-	TRBD2	TRBJ2-5
TGTGCCAGCAGGATCCGGGACAGGGACACAGATACGCAGTATTTT	CASRIRDRDTDTQYF	TRBV27	-	TRBD1	TRBJ2-3
TGCGCCAGCACATCGGGACTCTTAAACACCGGGGAGCTGTTTTTT	CASTSGLLNTGELFF	TRBV5-1	many	-	TRBJ2-2
TGTGCCAGCAGCCTGCCCGGACAGGGGAAATATGGCTACACCTTC	CASSLPGQGKYGYTF	TRBV7-2	-	TRBD1	TRBJ1-2
TGTGCCAGCAGCGAAACAGGGGTTAACTATGGCTACACCTTC	CASSETGVNYGYTF	TRBV6-1	many	TRBD1	TRBJ1-2
TGTGCCAGCAGCTTATTGAGTTCCGCGAACACTGAAGCTTTCTTT	CASSLLSSANTEAFF	TRBV7-6	many	-	TRBJ1-1
TGTGCCAGCAAGGCCCGACTAGCGGGGGGGTTGGATACGCAGTATTTT	CASKARLAGGLDTQYF	TRBV12-3/TRBV12-4	many	TRBD2	TRBJ2-3
TGCGCCAGCAGCTTAATGACGGGAGGAAACACTGAAGCTTTCTTT	CASSLMTGGNTEAFF	TRBV5-1	many	-	TRBJ1-1
TGTGCCAGCAGTATGGTGGAGACCCAGTACTTC	CASSMVETQYF	TRBV28	many	-	TRBJ2-5
TGTGCCAGCAGTGAGAGCGGGGCCAATGAGCAGTTCTTC	CASSESGANEQFF	TRBV9	many	TRBD2	TRBJ2-1
TGTGCCAGCAGCTCTTTCGATGAGCAGTTCTTC	CASSSFDEQFF	TRBV28	-	-	TRBJ2-1
TGCGCCAGCAGCTTGGTTTCAGACACAGATACGCAGTATTTT	CASSLVSDTDTQYF	TRBV5-1	-	-	TRBJ2-3
TGTGCCAGCAGCCCACGGGAGGGCCTCAATGAGCAGTTCTTC	CASSPREGLNEQFF	TRBV7-8	many	TRBD2	TRBJ2-1
TGCAGTGCCTTAGGCGTCGTTACCCACAGTCATCATACGCAGTATTTT	CSALGVVTHSHHTQYF	TRBV20-1	few	-	TRBJ2-3
TGCAGTGCTAGACATCACAGGGGGGCCTCTGGGGCCAACGTCCTGACTTTC	CSARHHRGASGANVLTF	TRBV20-1	many	TRBD1	TRBJ2-6
TGCAGCGTTGAAGGACTAGGAAAGACCCAGTACTTC	CSVEGLGKTQYF	TRBV29-1	many	-	TRBJ2-5
TGTGCCAGCAGCTGGGGGGAAGAGCAGTTCTTC	CASSWGEEQFF	TRBV5-6	many	-	TRBJ2-1
TGTGCCAGCAGTTTAGCGGGGACTAACACCGGGGAGCTGTTTTTT	CASSLAGTNTGELFF	TRBV12-3/TRBV12-4	many	-	TRBJ2-2
TGCAGTGCTGAAACTGGACAGGGGGGAGGAGCTTTCTTT	CSAETGQGGGAFF	TRBV20-1	many	TRBD1	TRBJ1-1
TGCAGCGTTTCGCAGGGGTCCTGGAATGAGCAGTTCTTC	CSVSQGSWNEQFF	TRBV29-1	many	-	TRBJ2-1
TGTGCCAGCAGCCAAGTTGCACGAGGGATGAACACTGAAGCTTTCTTT	CASSQVARGMNTEAFF	TRBV4-2	few	-	TRBJ1-1
TGTGCCATCAGTGGGGTGGGGGATCAGCCCCAGCATTTT	CAISGVGDQPQHF	TRBV10-3	many	-	TRBJ1-5
TGTGCCAGCAGCGTAGGGCAGAATTACTACAATGAGCAGTTCTTC	CASSVGQNYYNEQFF	TRBV9	many	-	TRBJ2-1
TGCGCCAGCCGAGCCCACGCCGGGGCAGATACGCAGTATTTT	CASRAHAGADTQYF	TRBV5-1	many	-	TRBJ2-3
TGTGCCAGCAGTGGACCGGGGGCCGAGCAGTACTTC	CASSGPGAEQYF	TRBV6-1	few	-	TRBJ2-7